This T cell receptor (beta chain) was retrieved from a study of blood T cell repertoires in COVID-19. J was trimmed by 3 bases and V by 3 bases; bases with no gene match: 3. The CDR3 has 15 amino acids. Germline V lookup: CDR1 SGHVS, CDR2 FNYEAQ. The data were produced by immunoSEQ multiplex PCR, yet TCRdb's version contains in-frame clones alone and is incomplete. This sample carries hundreds of thousands of clones, about 90% of them seen once, and the ten largest clones take around 1%. Material: peripheral blood. This receptor was taken from a woman in her thirties or forties with COVID-19, enrolled during active disease. This rearrangement joins TRBV7-6 to TRBJ2-3, with 10 bases that match TRBD1. CDR3 residues: CASSLGTGVTDTQYF. Here the CDR3 DNA reads TGTGCCAGCAGCTTGGGGACAGGGGTGACAGATACGCAGTATTTT.